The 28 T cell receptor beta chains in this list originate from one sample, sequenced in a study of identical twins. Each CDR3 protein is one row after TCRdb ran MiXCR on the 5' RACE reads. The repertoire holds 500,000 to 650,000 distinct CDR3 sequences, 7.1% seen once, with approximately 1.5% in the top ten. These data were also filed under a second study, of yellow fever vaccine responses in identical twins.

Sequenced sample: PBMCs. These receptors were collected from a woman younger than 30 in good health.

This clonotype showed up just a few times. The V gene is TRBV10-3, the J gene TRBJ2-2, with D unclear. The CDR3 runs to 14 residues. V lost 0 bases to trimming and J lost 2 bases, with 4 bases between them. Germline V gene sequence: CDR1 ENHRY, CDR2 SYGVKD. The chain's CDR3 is CAISESYNTGELFF. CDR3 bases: TGTGCCATCAGTGAGTCCTATAACACCGGGGAGCTGTTTTTT.

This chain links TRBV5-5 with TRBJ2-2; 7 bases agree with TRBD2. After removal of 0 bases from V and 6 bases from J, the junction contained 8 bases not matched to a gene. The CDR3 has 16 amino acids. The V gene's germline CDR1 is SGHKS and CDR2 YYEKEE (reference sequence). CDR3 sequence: CASSLVAGVTPGELFF. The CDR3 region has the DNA TGTGCCAGCAGCTTGGTTGCGGGAGTAACTCCCGGGGAGCTGTTTTTT.

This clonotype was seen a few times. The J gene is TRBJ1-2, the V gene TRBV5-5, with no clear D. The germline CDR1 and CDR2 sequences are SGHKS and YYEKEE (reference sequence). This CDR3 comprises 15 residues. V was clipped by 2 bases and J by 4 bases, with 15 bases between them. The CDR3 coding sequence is TGTGCCAGCAGCTTTTGGCAGGTTTCGGCCTATGGCTACACCTTC. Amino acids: CASSFWQVSAYGYTF.

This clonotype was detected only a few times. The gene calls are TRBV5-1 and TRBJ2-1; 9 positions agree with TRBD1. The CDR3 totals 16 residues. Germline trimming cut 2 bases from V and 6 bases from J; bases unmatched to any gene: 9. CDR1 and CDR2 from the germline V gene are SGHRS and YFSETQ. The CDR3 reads CASSFGGTGPSNEQFF. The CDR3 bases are TGCGCCAGCAGCTTCGGGGGGACAGGGCCCAGCAATGAGCAGTTCTTC.

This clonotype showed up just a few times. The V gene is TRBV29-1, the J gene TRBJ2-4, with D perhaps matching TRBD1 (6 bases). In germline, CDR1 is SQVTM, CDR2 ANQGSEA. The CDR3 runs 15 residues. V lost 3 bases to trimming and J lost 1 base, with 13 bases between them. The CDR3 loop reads CSVERGTGAKNIQYF. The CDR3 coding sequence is TGCAGCGTTGAGAGGGGTACAGGGGCCAAAAACATTCAGTACTTC.

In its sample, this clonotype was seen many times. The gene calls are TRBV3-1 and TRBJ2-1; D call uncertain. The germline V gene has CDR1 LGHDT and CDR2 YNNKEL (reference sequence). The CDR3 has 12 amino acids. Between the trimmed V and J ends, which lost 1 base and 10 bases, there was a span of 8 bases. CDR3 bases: TGTGCCAGCAGCCAAGGAGGAGAAGAGCAGTTCTTC. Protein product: CASSQGGEEQFF.

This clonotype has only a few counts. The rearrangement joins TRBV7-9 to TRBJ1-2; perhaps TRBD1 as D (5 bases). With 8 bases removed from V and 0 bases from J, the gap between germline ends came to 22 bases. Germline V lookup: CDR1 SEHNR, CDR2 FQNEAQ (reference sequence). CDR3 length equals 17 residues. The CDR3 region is CASDSPREPRANYGYTF. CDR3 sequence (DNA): TGTGCCAGCGATTCCCCCCGGGAACCCAGGGCTAACTATGGCTACACCTTC. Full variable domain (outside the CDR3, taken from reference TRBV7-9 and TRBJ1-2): DTGVSQNPRHKITKRGQNVTFRCDPISEHNRLYWYRQTLGQGPEFLTYFQNEAQLEKSRLLSDRFSAERPKGSFSTLEIQRTEQGDSAMYLCASDSPREPRANYGYTFGSGTRLTVV.

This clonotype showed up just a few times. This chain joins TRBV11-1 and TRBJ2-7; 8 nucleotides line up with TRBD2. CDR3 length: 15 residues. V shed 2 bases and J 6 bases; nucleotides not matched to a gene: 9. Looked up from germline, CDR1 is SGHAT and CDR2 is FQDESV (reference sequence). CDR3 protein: CASSLNSGMGLEQYF. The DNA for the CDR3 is TGTGCCAGCAGCTTAAATAGCGGGATGGGTCTCGAGCAGTACTTC. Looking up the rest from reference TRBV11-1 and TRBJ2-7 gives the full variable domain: EAEVAQSPRYKITEKSQAVAFWCDPISGHATLYWYRQILGQGPELLVQFQDESVVDDSQLPKDRFSAERLKGVDSTLKIQPAELGDSAMYLCASSLNSGMGLEQYFGPGTRLTVT.

CDR3 in amino acids: CASSRLSASSYEQYF. The CDR3 DNA reads as TGTGCCAGCAGCCGCCTTTCCGCGAGCTCCTACGAGCAGTACTTC. The chain links TRBV6-1 to TRBJ2-7, with D unclear. CDR1 MNHNS and CDR2 SASEGT come from the germline V gene. There are 15 residues in the CDR3. V was cut by 6 bases and J by 0 bases, with 15 bases left in between.

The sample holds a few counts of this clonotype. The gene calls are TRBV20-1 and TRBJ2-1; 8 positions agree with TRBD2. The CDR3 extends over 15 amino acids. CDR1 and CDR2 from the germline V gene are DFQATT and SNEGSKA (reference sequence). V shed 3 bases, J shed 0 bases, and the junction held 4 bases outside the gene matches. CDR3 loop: CSASSAGGSYNEQFF. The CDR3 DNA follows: TGCAGTGCTAGTTCGGCGGGGGGCTCCTACAATGAGCAGTTCTTC.

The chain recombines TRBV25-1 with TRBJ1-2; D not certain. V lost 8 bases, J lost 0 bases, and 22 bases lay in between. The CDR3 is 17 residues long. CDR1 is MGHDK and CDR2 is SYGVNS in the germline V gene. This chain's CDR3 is CASRTELQYGANYGYTF. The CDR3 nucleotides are TGTGCCAGCCGTACAGAACTTCAATATGGGGCTAACTATGGCTACACCTTC.

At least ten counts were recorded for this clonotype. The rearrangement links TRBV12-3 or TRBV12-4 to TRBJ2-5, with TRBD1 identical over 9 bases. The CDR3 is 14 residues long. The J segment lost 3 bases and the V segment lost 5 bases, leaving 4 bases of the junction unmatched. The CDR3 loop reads CASSRTGAKETQYF. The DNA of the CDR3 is TGTGCCAGCAGTAGGACAGGGGCCAAAGAGACCCAGTACTTC.

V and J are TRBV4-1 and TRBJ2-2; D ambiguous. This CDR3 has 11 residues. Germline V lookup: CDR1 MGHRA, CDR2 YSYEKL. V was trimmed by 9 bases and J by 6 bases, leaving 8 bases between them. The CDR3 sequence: CARTLPGELFF. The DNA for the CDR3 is TGCGCCAGGACTCTCCCCGGGGAGCTGTTTTTT.

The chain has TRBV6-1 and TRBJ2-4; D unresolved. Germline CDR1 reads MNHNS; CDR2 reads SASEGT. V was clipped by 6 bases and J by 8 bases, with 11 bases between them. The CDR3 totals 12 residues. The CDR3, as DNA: TGTGCCAGCAGCCCCCCTTCATACATTCAGTACTTC. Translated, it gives CASSPPSYIQYF.

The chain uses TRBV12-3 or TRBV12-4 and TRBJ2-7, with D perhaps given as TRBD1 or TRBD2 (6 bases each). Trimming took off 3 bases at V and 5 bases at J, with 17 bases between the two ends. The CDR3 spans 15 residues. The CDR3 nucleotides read TGTGCCAGCAGTTTTTCATCCGGGGGCTTCAACGAGCAGTACTTC. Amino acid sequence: CASSFSSGGFNEQYF.

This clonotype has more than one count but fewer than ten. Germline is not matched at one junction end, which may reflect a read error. CDR3 nucleotides: TGTGCCAGCAGCTTAATAGCTGGGTCAGCCTTTTCTTTC. Translation gives CASSLIAGSAFSF. The V gene is TRBV7-6, the J gene TRBJ2-5; no definite D call. The CDR3 covers 13 residues. CDR1 and CDR2 (germline): SGHVS, FNYEAQ.

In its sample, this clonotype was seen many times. The CDR3 nucleotides read TGCAGTGCTAGAGATGTCCTAGCGGGGAGAGTATACAATGAGCAGTTCTTC. As protein: CSARDVLAGRVYNEQFF. This rearrangement joins TRBV20-1 to TRBJ2-1, with 9 bases fitting TRBD2. The CDR3 runs 17 residues. Looked up from germline, CDR1 is DFQATT and CDR2 is SNEGSKA (reference sequence). V was clipped by 0 bases and J by 4 bases; unmatched bases: 10.

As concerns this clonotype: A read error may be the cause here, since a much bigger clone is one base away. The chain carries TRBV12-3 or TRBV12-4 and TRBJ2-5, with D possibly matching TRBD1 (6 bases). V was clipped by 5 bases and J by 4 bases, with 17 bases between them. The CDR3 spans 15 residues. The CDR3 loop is CASSVPSQGRETQYF. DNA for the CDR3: TGTGCCAGCAGTGTTCCCTCGCAGGGGAGAGAGACCCAGTACTTC.

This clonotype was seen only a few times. CDR3 DNA sequence: TGTGCCAGCTCACCACAGGGGACACCGAATGAAAAACTGTTTTTT. Translated, it gives CASSPQGTPNEKLFF. The rearrangement joins TRBV18 to TRBJ1-4; tentative D call: TRBD1 (6 bases). The germline V gene has CDR1 KGHSH and CDR2 LQKENI. CDR3 length: 15 amino acids. The germline V and J ends were trimmed by 1 base and 5 bases, with 11 bases remaining between them.

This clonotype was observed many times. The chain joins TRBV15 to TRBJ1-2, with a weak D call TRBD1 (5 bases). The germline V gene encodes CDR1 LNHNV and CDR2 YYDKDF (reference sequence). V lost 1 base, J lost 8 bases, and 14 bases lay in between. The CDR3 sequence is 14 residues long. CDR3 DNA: TGTGCCACCAGCAGAGTAGACCGTGGGGGGGGCTACACCTTC. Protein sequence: CATSRVDRGGGYTF.

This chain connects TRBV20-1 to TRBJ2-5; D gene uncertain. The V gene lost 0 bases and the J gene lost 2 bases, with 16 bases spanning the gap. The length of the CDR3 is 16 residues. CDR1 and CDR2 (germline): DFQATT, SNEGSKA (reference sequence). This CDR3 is CSARDPRVTCQETQYF. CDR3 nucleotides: TGCAGTGCTAGAGATCCCCGGGTCACGTGTCAAGAGACCCAGTACTTC.

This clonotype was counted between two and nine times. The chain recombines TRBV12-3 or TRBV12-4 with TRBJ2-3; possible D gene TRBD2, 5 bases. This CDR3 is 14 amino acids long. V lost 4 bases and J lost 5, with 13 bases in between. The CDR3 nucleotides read TGTGCCAGCAGTTCACCCCGGGCGGGAGATACGCAGTATTTT. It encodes CASSSPRAGDTQYF.

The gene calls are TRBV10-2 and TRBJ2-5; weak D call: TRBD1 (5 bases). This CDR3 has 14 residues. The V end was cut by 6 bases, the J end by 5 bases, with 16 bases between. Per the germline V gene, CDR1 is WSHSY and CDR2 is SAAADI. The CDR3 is CASRRAREVETQYF. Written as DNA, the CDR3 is TGCGCCAGCAGGCGCGCCAGGGAAGTGGAGACCCAGTACTTC.

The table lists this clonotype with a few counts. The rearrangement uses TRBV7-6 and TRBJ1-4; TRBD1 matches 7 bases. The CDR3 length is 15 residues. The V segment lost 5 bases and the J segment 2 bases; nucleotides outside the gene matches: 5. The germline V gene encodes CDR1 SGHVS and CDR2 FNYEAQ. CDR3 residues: CASSPYRGTNEKLFF. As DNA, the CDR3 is TGTGCCAGCAGCCCGTACAGGGGCACTAATGAAAAACTGTTTTTT. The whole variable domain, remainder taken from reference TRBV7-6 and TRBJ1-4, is GAGVSQSPRYKVTKRGQDVALRCDPISGHVSLYWYRQALGQGPEFLTYFNYEAQQDKSGLPNDRFSAERPEGSISTLTIQRTEQRDSAMYRCASSPYRGTNEKLFFGSGTQLSVL.

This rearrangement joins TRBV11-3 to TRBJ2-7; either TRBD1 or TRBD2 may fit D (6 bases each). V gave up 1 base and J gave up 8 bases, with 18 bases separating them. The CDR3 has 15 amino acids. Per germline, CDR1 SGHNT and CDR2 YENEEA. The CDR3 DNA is TGTGCCAGCAGCTTAGGGGACTGGGGGGCTACGAAGCAGTACTTC. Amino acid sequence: CASSLGDWGATKQYF.

The CDR3 sequence is CSAASSGISSYNEQFF. For the CDR3, the DNA is TGCAGTGCCGCCTCTAGCGGGATCAGCTCCTACAATGAGCAGTTCTTC. The rearrangement joins TRBV20-1 to TRBJ2-1; 9 bases match TRBD2. Trimming took 6 bases from V and 0 from J; bases not matched to a gene: 9. The CDR3 totals 16 residues. Germline CDR1 DFQATT, CDR2 SNEGSKA (reference sequence).

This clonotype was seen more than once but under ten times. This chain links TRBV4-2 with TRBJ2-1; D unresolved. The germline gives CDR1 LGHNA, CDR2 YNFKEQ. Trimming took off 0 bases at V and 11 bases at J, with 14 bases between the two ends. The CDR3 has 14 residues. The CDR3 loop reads CASSQDVTSAKQFF. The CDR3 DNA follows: TGTGCCAGCAGCCAAGATGTCACTTCGGCTAAGCAGTTCTTC.

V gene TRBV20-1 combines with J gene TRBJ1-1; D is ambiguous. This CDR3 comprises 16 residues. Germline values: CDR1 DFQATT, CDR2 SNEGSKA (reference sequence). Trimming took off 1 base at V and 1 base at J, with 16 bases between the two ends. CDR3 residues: CSARGFDEDGNTEAFF. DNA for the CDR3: TGCAGTGCTAGAGGGTTTGACGAGGACGGGAACACTGAAGCTTTCTTT.